These 2 T cell receptor beta chains were all obtained from the same sample, sequenced in a study of blood T cell repertoires in COVID-19. This table comes from immunoSEQ multiplex PCR, and its TCRdb copy is limited to in-frame clones, with some not included. The sample records about 170,000 clones, approximately 91% being singletons. Sequencing used peripheral blood. The receptors come from a man younger than 35 with COVID-19, enrolled during active disease.

The rearrangement links TRBV5-1 to TRBJ2-1; 13 bases agree with TRBD2. Germline V gene data show CDR1 as SGHRS and CDR2 as YFSETQ. The CDR3 sequence is 18 residues long. The J segment lost 3 bases and the V segment lost 0 bases, leaving 6 bases of the junction unmatched. The CDR3 protein is CASSLASGTSGNYNEQFF. The CDR3, as DNA: TGCGCCAGCAGCTTGGCCTCGGGGACTAGCGGGAACTACAATGAGCAGTTCTTC.

The rearrangement uses TRBV5-4 and TRBJ2-7, with 8 bases aligning to TRBD1. V lost 4 bases and J lost 5; bases outside the gene matches: 11. The CDR3 sequence is 15 residues long. CDR1 and CDR2 from the germline V gene are SGHNT and YYREEE (reference sequence). DNA for the CDR3: TGTGCCAGCAGCCGTTGGCTGGACAGGGCCCACGAGCAGTACTTC. Its protein product is CASSRWLDRAHEQYF.